The 2 T cell receptor beta chains presented below share a single source sample, sequenced in a study of T-cell reconstitution after alpha-beta-depleted transplantation in children. Preparing the TCRbeta library involved the use of unique molecular identifiers. TCRdb re-analysed the PCR reads in MiXCR, keeping a single row per CDR3 protein. Of hundreds of thousands of distinct CDR3 sequences in the sample, 6.5% to 9% are singletons; the top ten hold about 6.4%. This sample comprised PBMCs, mostly from graft donor cells, obtained 180 days after TCRalphabeta/CD19-depleted stem cell transplant. The receptors here all came from a male patient between 5 and 17 years old who had a stem cell transplant for acute lymphoblastic leukemia, so the T cells may come from the graft donor.

Ten or more counts support this clonotype. The chain is built from TRBV7-2 and TRBJ2-5; weak D call: TRBD2 (5 bases). CDR3 length: 15 residues. V lost 2 bases, J lost 5 bases, and 15 bases lay in between. The germline CDR1 and CDR2 sequences are SGHTA and FQGNSA. CDR3 sequence: CASSLIRRSGETQYF. Here the CDR3 DNA reads TGTGCCAGCAGCTTAATTCGGCGGTCGGGGGAGACCCAGTACTTC. The whole variable domain, remainder taken from reference TRBV7-2 and TRBJ2-5, is GAGVSQSPSNKVTEKGKDVELRCDPISGHTALYWYRQSLGQGLEFLIYFQGNSAPDKSGLPSDRFSAERTGGSVSTLTIQRTQQEDSAVYLCASSLIRRSGETQYFGPGTRLLVL.

V gene TRBV4-1 combines with J gene TRBJ2-1; TRBD2 is a possible D gene (6 bases). The CDR3 covers 14 residues. Germline V lookup: CDR1 MGHRA, CDR2 YSYEKL. Trimming took 4 bases from V and 6 from J, leaving 13 bases between them. The CDR3 is CASSLEGLGNEQFF. The CDR3 coding sequence is TGCGCCAGCAGCCTGGAGGGTTTGGGCAATGAGCAGTTCTTC.